Presented here are 27 T cell receptor beta chains from one specimen sequenced in a study of CD8 T cells in ankylosing spondylitis. Whole-study results and caveats: A TCR beta motif made of about eight highly homologous variants seemed typical of ankylosing spondylitis blood.

These receptors have no identified antigens. TCRdb independently ran MiXCR on the 5' RACE reads; one entry per CDR3 protein. The repertoire consists of fewer than 400,000 distinct CDR3 sequences, with about 22% occurring once and the leading ten covering roughly 16%. The sequencing input was blood, either unsorted or a sorted T cell fraction (not recorded which). These receptors all stem from a male donor with ankylosing spondylitis.

This clonotype was seen many times. The rearrangement joins TRBV5-1 to TRBJ1-1, with D uncertain. In germline, CDR1 is SGHRS, CDR2 YFSETQ. V was trimmed by 0 bases and J by 1 base, leaving 7 bases between them. This CDR3 has 14 residues. DNA for the CDR3: TGCGCCAGCAGCTTGGGCCCGACGAACACTGAAGCTTTCTTT. It translates to CASSLGPTNTEAFF.

The chain has TRBV6-2 or TRBV6-3 and TRBJ2-7; D unclear. This CDR3 is built from 16 residues. Trimming removed 0 bases from V and 2 bases from J, with 14 bases in between. From germline, CDR1 is MNHEY and CDR2 SVGEGT. The CDR3 coding sequence is TGTGCCAGCAGTTACTCGATAGGTGGCGGAACCTACGAGCAGTACTTC. Translation gives CASSYSIGGGTYEQYF.

This rearrangement joins TRBV19 to TRBJ1-1; D may be TRBD1 (5 bases). The CDR3 has 13 amino acids. Trimming pared 5 bases from V and 8 bases from J, leaving 15 bases between. CDR1 is LNHDA and CDR2 is SQIVND in the germline V gene (reference sequence). Here the CDR3 reads CASSGGLVIEAFF. The CDR3 DNA reads as TGTGCCAGTAGTGGGGGGTTGGTAATAGAAGCTTTCTTT.

This chain connects TRBV5-1 to TRBJ2-1; 9 bases are a match to TRBD1. V lost 4 bases to trimming and J lost 14 bases; unmatched junction nucleotides: 7. This CDR3 region has 12 residues. Germline assignment: CDR1 SGHRS and CDR2 YFSETQ. The CDR3 nucleotides read TGCGCCAGCAGCCGGTACGGGACAGGGAAGTTCTTC. Amino acids: CASSRYGTGKFF. Full variable domain (rest looked up from reference TRBV5-1 and TRBJ2-1): KAGVTQTPRYLIKTRGQQVTLSCSPISGHRSVSWYQQTPGQGLQFLFEYFSETQRNKGNFPGRFSGRQFSNSRSEMNVSTLELGDSALYLCASSRYGTGKFFGPGTRLTVL.

This clonotype was seen at least ten times. The V and J genes are TRBV7-6 and TRBJ2-7; D gene uncertain. V dropped 2 bases and J dropped 3 bases, with 8 bases sitting between them. In germline, CDR1 is SGHVS, CDR2 FNYEAQ. This CDR3 contains 13 residues. DNA of the CDR3: TGTGCCAGCAGCTTATTTCCAGACTACGAGCAGTACTTC. The encoded protein is CASSLFPDYEQYF.

In this sample, this clonotype turned up a few times. This chain uses TRBV29-1 with TRBJ1-1; a possible D gene is TRBD1 (6 bases). The V and J ends lost 5 bases and 0 bases respectively, with 10 bases between them. Looked up from germline, CDR1 is SQVTM and CDR2 is ANQGSEA. CDR3 length equals 13 residues. CDR3: CSVHRDMNTEAFF. Written as DNA, the CDR3 is TGCAGCGTTCACCGGGACATGAACACTGAAGCTTTCTTT.

Many counts were recorded for this clonotype. CDR3 in amino acids: CASSLTSGTGETQYF. CDR3 nucleotides: TGTGCCAGCAGCCTCACTAGCGGGACGGGGGAGACCCAGTACTTC. The rearrangement links TRBV6-1 to TRBJ2-5; 10 bases line up with TRBD2. Germline loops: CDR1 MNHNS, CDR2 SASEGT. The length of the CDR3 is 15 residues. V was clipped by 6 bases and J by 5 bases; unmatched bases: 9.

The chain uses TRBV12-1 and TRBJ2-7. TRBV12-1 is noted as a pseudogene. This CDR3 region has 13 residues. CDR3 in DNA: TGTGCCAGCAGCTTTCGGGTCGCCTACGAGCAGTACTTC. It encodes CASSFRVAYEQYF.

V usage is TRBV2 and J usage is TRBJ2-2; 9 bases match TRBD2. This CDR3 is built from 15 residues. Germline CDR1 is SNHLY and CDR2 is FYNNEI. Trimming took 4 bases from V and 3 from J; bases not matched to a gene: 3. CDR3 loop: CASSVGGRDTGELFF. Here the CDR3 DNA reads TGTGCCAGCAGTGTGGGCGGGAGGGACACCGGGGAGCTGTTTTTT.

The chain joins TRBV11-2 to TRBJ2-7; 10 positions agree with TRBD2. Germline loops: CDR1 SGHAT, CDR2 FQNNGV. CDR3 length: 18 amino acids. Trimming took 0 bases from V and 1 from J; bases not matched to a gene: 9. The CDR3 nucleotides are TGTGCCAGCAGCTTAGACTTAAGTATAGCGGGAGGTTCCTACGAGCAGTACTTC. Residues: CASSLDLSIAGGSYEQYF.

V gene TRBV2 combines with J gene TRBJ1-1, with 7 nucleotides matching TRBD1. Germline lookup yields CDR1 SNHLY and CDR2 FYNNEI. V trimming: 4 bases; J trimming: 5 bases; junction bases outside the gene matches: 10. The CDR3 has 15 amino acids. The CDR3 DNA sequence: TGTGCCAGCAGTGGTCCCGGGAACAGGGGTACTGAAGCTTTCTTT. This gives the protein CASSGPGNRGTEAFF.

The rearrangement joins TRBV29-1 to TRBJ2-3, with 12 bases identical to TRBD2. J lost 4 bases, V lost 5 bases, and 7 bases had no gene match. The germline V gene encodes CDR1 SQVTM and CDR2 ANQGSEA. The length of the CDR3 is 15 residues. In nucleotides, the CDR3 is TGCAGCGTTAAGACTAGCGGGAGTTTCTCAGATACGCAGTATTTT. Translated: CSVKTSGSFSDTQYF.

This clonotype was seen a handful of times. The chain has TRBV25-1 and TRBJ1-5, with 9 nucleotides matching TRBD1. J gave up 6 bases and V 4 bases, and 7 bases lay outside the gene matches. The CDR3 is 15 amino acids. Per the germline V gene, CDR1 is MGHDK and CDR2 is SYGVNS. In DNA form, the CDR3 reads TGTGCCAGCAGTGCCCCGGGGACAGGGTTTCAGCCCCAGCATTTT. Translation gives CASSAPGTGFQPQHF.

This clonotype was seen a few times. The chain recombines TRBV4-2 with TRBJ1-4; 7 bases agree with TRBD1. CDR3 length: 14 amino acids. CDR1 and CDR2 from the germline V gene are LGHNA and YNFKEQ. Trimming removed 1 base from V and 8 bases from J; junction bases left unmatched: 4. In DNA form, the CDR3 reads TGTGCCAGCAGCCAAGCGACAGGGCGAGAAAAACTGTTTTTT. Translated, it gives CASSQATGREKLFF.

A few counts support this clonotype. CDR3 bases: TGCAGCGTCCCCGGGGGTAGCGGGAGGTACGAGCAGTACTTC. This translates into CSVPGGSGRYEQYF. The chain employs TRBV29-1 and TRBJ2-7, with 10 bases fitting TRBD2. The CDR3 is 14 residues long. Per the germline V gene, CDR1 is SQVTM and CDR2 is ANQGSEA. V shed 6 bases, J shed 4 bases, and the junction held 9 bases outside the gene matches.

The CDR3 sequence: CAISVGGRGSTGELFF. The CDR3 DNA sequence: TGTGCCATCAGTGTCGGCGGGAGAGGGAGCACCGGGGAGCTGTTTTTT. The chain employs TRBV10-3 and TRBJ2-2; TRBD2 agrees at 7 bases. The ends lost 4 bases at V and 4 bases at J; junction bases unmatched: 9. This CDR3 spans 16 amino acids. Germline V gene sequence: CDR1 ENHRY, CDR2 SYGVKD.

This clonotype was observed a few times. The chain recombines TRBV20-1 with TRBJ2-4, with D perhaps being TRBD1 or TRBD2 (7 bases each). The CDR3 is 15 amino acids. Trimming cost V 0 bases and J 3 bases, with 12 bases left between them. Germline values: CDR1 DFQATT, CDR2 SNEGSKA (reference sequence). CDR3 region: CSARDSGTVKNIQYF. The CDR3 DNA reads TGCAGTGCTAGAGACAGCGGGACAGTCAAAAACATTCAGTACTTC.

The chain is built from TRBV4-3 and TRBJ1-2; TRBD1 matches 7 bases. Germline-derived CDR1 and CDR2 are LGHNA and YSLEER. V trimming: 3 bases; J trimming: 2 bases; junction bases outside the gene matches: 6. This CDR3 comprises 15 residues. The CDR3 spells CASSQGDSLNYGYTF. CDR3 DNA sequence: TGCGCCAGCAGCCAGGGGGACAGCCTAAACTATGGCTACACCTTC.

V usage is TRBV3-1 and J usage is TRBJ1-1; D is perhaps TRBD1 (5 bases). CDR3 length: 14 residues. CDR1 and CDR2 (germline): LGHDT, YNNKEL (reference sequence). Trimming cost V 3 bases and J 3 bases, with 11 bases left between them. The CDR3 loop reads CASSHGGWDTEAFF. CDR3 bases: TGTGCCAGCAGCCATGGGGGTTGGGACACTGAAGCTTTCTTT.

In nucleotides, the CDR3 is TGTGCCAGCAGCTTAACACCGGAGTATAGTGAGCAGTTCTTC. As protein: CASSLTPEYSEQFF. The rearrangement uses TRBV7-3 and TRBJ2-1, with D uncertain. Trimming took off 0 bases at V and 9 bases at J, with 12 bases between the two ends. Germline V CDR1 and CDR2: SGHTA, FQGTGA. This CDR3 comprises 14 residues.

There are a few counts of this clonotype. The chain joins TRBV7-2 to TRBJ1-5; D remains ambiguous. The CDR3 is 13 residues long. Germline assignment: CDR1 SGHTA and CDR2 FQGNSA. V lost 0 bases and J 9 bases, leaving 9 bases between the germline ends. CDR3 sequence (DNA): TGTGCCAGCAGCTTAGCAGGGATCGCGCCCCAGCATTTT. The encoded protein is CASSLAGIAPQHF.

The V gene is TRBV5-1, the J gene TRBJ2-1; D tentatively reads TRBD1 or TRBD2 (5 bases each). The germline V and J ends were trimmed by 6 bases and 3 bases, with 16 bases remaining between them. Germline V gene lookup returns CDR1 SGHRS and CDR2 YFSETQ. The CDR3 totals 15 residues. The CDR3 loop is CASTPEGPNYNEQFF. The CDR3 bases are TGCGCCAGCACCCCAGAGGGGCCAAACTACAATGAGCAGTTCTTC.

This clonotype was detected a few times. The chain is built from TRBV29-1 and TRBJ1-1; D might be TRBD1 (6 bases). Germline values: CDR1 SQVTM, CDR2 ANQGSEA. The CDR3 runs to 13 residues. The V and J ends lost 4 bases and 1 base respectively, with 10 bases between them. CDR3 nucleotides: TGCAGCGTTGTGGGGACACAGAACACTGAAGCTTTCTTT. This gives the protein CSVVGTQNTEAFF.

This clonotype was recorded at least ten times. The rearrangement uses TRBV6-2 or TRBV6-3 and TRBJ2-7, with D possibly TRBD2 on 6 matching bases. The CDR3 spans 17 residues. The V gene lost 4 bases and the J gene lost 0 bases, with 19 bases spanning the gap. Germline V lookup: CDR1 MNHEY, CDR2 SVGEGT. The CDR3 coding sequence is TGTGCCAGCAGTTTCAACGAAAAGGGACTGTTCTCCTACGAGCAGTACTTC. Its protein is CASSFNEKGLFSYEQYF.

This chain links TRBV19 with TRBJ2-3, with TRBD2 matching over 8 bases. V lost 9 bases, J lost 3 bases, and 8 bases stayed unmatched. CDR1 and CDR2 (germline): LNHDA, SQIVND (reference sequence). The CDR3 runs to 14 residues. CDR3 DNA: TGTGCCAGCTCCAGCGGGAGTTCTACAGATACGCAGTATTTT. Protein: CASSSGSSTDTQYF.

This clonotype was seen more than once but under ten times. The V and J genes are TRBV19 and TRBJ1-5; D unclear. CDR3 length: 13 amino acids. Germline V CDR1 and CDR2: LNHDA, SQIVND (reference sequence). The germline V and J ends were trimmed by 1 base and 4 bases, with 5 bases remaining between them. The CDR3 loop reads CASSIVTNQPQHF. The CDR3 DNA is TGTGCCAGTAGTATAGTGACGAATCAGCCCCAGCATTTT.

This clonotype was seen only a few times. In DNA, the CDR3 is TGTGCCAGCAGCTCGGGACTAGCCATGGGCAATGAGCAGTTCTTC. Protein product: CASSSGLAMGNEQFF. The V gene is TRBV7-6, the J gene TRBJ2-1, with 9 bases identical to TRBD2. The J segment lost 6 bases and the V segment lost 4 bases, leaving 7 bases of the junction unmatched. This CDR3 is built from 15 residues. Germline CDR1 and CDR2: SGHVS and FNYEAQ.